The 2 T cell receptor beta chains below were found in one sample sequenced in a study of cytomegalovirus exposure and HLA in healthy donors. The PCR ran on 60 Vbeta and 13 Jbeta primers. The table came from immunoSEQ multiplex PCR; TCRdb's copy has only in-frame clones and leaves some out. The table records approximately 190,000 clones, 55% to 75% of them present only once. Sequencing used PBMCs. The receptors stem from a man between 40 and 49 years old in good health and CMV-seropositive.

This clone has just a few counts. The chain couples TRBV29-1 to TRBJ2-7; 8 bases align to TRBD1. Germline lookup yields CDR1 SQVTM and CDR2 ANQGSEA. Trimming removed 6 bases from V and 3 bases from J; junction bases left unmatched: 10. The CDR3 has 14 residues. The CDR3 region is CSVRGQGARYEQYF. CDR3 in DNA: TGCAGCGTCCGAGGGCAGGGGGCCCGCTACGAGCAGTACTTC.

The rearrangement uses TRBV4-1 and TRBJ1-5; 9 positions match TRBD1. In germline, CDR1 is MGHRA, CDR2 YSYEKL. This CDR3 contains 15 residues. J lost 10 bases, V lost 6 bases, and 13 bases had no gene match. The DNA for the CDR3 is TGCGCCAGCAGTCCGGACAGGGGAGTGGATTTACCCCAGCATTTT. It yields the protein CASSPDRGVDLPQHF.